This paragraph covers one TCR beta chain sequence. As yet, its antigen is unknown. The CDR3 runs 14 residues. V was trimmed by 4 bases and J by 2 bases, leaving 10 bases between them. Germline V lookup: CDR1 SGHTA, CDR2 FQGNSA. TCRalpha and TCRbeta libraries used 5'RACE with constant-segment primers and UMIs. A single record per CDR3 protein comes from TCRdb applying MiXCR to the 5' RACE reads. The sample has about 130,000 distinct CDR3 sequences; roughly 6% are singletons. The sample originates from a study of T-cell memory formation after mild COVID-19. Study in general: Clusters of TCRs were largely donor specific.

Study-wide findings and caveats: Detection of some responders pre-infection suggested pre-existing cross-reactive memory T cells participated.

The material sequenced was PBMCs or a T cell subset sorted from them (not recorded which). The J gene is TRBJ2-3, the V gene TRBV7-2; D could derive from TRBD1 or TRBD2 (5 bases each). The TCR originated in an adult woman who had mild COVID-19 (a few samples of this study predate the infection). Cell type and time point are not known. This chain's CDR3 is CASSWGPNTDTQYF. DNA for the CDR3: TGTGCCAGCAGCTGGGGACCGAACACAGATACGCAGTATTTT.